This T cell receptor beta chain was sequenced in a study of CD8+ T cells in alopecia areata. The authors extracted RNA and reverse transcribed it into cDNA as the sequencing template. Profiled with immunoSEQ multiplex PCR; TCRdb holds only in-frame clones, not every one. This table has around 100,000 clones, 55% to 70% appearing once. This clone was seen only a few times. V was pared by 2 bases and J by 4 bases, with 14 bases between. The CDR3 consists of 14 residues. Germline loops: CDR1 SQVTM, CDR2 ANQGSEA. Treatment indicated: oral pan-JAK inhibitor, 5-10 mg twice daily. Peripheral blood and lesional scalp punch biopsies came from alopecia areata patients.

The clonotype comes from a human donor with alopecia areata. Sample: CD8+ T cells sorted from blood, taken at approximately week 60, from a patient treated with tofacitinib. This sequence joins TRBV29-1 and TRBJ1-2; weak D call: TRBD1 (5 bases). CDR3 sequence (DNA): TGCAGCGTTGAAAACCAGGGTTATAGCTATGGCTACACCTTC. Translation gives CSVENQGYSYGYTF.